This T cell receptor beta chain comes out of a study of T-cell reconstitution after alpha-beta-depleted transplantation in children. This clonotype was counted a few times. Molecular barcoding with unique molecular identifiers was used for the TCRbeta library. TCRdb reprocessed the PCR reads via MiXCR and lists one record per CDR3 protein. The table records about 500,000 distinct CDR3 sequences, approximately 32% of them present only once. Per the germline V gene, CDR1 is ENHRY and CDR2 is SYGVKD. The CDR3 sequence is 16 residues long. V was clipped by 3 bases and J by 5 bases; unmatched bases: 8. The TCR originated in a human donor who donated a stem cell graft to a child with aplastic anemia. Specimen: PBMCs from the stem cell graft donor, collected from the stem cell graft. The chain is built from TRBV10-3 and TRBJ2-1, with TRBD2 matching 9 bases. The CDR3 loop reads CAISDPLAGPDNEQFF. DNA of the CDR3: TGTGCCATCAGTGATCCCCTAGCGGGACCTGACAATGAGCAGTTCTTC.